This T cell receptor beta chain was recorded in a study of cytomegalovirus exposure and HLA in healthy donors. Study findings and constraints: In vitro data verified three CMV-associated chains as specific for CMV antigens. Later analysis indicated greater clonal expansion among HLA-associated TCR beta chains than among equally common other chains.

The PCR had 60 Vbeta and 13 Jbeta primers. Repertoires were generated with immunoSEQ multiplex PCR, while TCRdb's copy carries only in-frame clones and drops some. The sample carries about 92,000 clones, approximately 84% recorded once. From germline, CDR1 is MDHEN and CDR2 SYDVKM. The CDR3 covers 15 residues. The V segment lost 2 bases and the J segment 5 bases; nucleotides outside the gene matches: 4. This clone showed up just a few times. Its antigen is not known. The specimen sequenced was PBMCs. This TCR came from a woman under 30 in good health and CMV-seropositive. The V and J genes are TRBV28 and TRBJ1-4; 8 bases are a match to TRBD1. CDR3: CASSLQGAGNEKLFF. DNA for the CDR3: TGTGCCAGCAGTTTACAGGGGGCTGGAAATGAAAAACTGTTTTTT.